This T cell receptor beta chain was documented in a study of blood T cell repertoires in COVID-19. Study background: Collection of acute and convalescent COVID-19 samples took place in the United States, Italy and Spain.

V gave up 5 bases and J gave up 0 bases, with 14 bases separating them. Germline CDR1 and CDR2: SGHAT and FQNNGV. This CDR3 is 17 amino acids long. Authors' processing steps: Amplification from reference gene primers served as the basis for estimated nucleated cell counts. Clones were sequenced by immunoSEQ multiplex PCR, and TCRdb holds only the in-frame ones, with some missing. Clonal size and the V and J genes are those of that table, whereas D and trimming came from the DNA. The sample lists hundreds of thousands of clones, roughly 89% occurring once. Recruitment covered roughly 24 US areas and drew participants whose ages spanned about 18 to 90 years.

This sequence was found in a man aged 55 to 70 who had recovered from COVID-19. This chain uses TRBV11-2 with TRBJ1-6; D is unresolved. The sequencing sample was made of PBMCs or T cells enriched from blood (not recorded which). The CDR3 protein is CASSQTASVSYNSPLHF. The CDR3 DNA reads as TGTGCCAGCAGCCAAACAGCCTCCGTCTCCTATAATTCACCCCTCCACTTT. The entire variable domain, with the rest obtained from reference TRBV11-2 and TRBJ1-6, is as follows: EAGVAQSPRYKIIEKRQSVAFWCNPISGHATLYWYQQILGQGPKLLIQFQNNGVVDDSQLPKDRFSAERLKGVDSTLKIQPAKLEDSAVYLCASSQTASVSYNSPLHFGNGTRLTVT.